The source of this T cell receptor (beta chain) is a study of cytomegalovirus exposure and HLA in healthy donors. Turning to the study itself: The approximately 720 first-cohort repertoires and the 95 to 150 validation repertoires shared the same platform, a later analysis reported.

TCRdb keeps only in-frame clones here, not all; method: immunoSEQ multiplex PCR. The data hold over 200,000 clones, with less than 95% observed a single time. The CDR3 loop spans 12 amino acids. Germline CDR1 reads ENHRY; CDR2 reads SYGVKD. Trimming took off 6 bases at V and 4 bases at J, with 10 bases between the two ends. The sample consisted of PBMCs. This TCR derives from a woman in her twenties or thirties in good health and CMV-seronegative. The J gene is TRBJ2-7, the V gene TRBV10-3; D may correspond to TRBD1 or TRBD2 (5 bases each). Here the CDR3 reads CAIRGWGYEQYF. CDR3 nucleotide sequence: TGTGCCATCAGGGGGTGGGGGTACGAGCAGTACTTC.